Below, one T cell receptor beta chain is given with its context. Its antigen remains unknown. This table comes from immunoSEQ multiplex PCR, and its TCRdb copy is limited to in-frame clones, with some not included. The profile covers over 45,000 clones, with 80% to 95% appearing a single time and 4.5% to 6% taken by the ten largest. The germline CDR1 and CDR2 sequences are MNHNY and SVGAGI (reference sequence). J lost 8 bases, V lost 8 bases, and 8 bases had no gene match. This CDR3 spans 12 amino acids. Among the 120 subjects of the validation cohort, separate from the roughly 730-subject first cohort, were the donors. The data derive from a study of cytomegalovirus exposure and HLA in healthy donors. The study's findings and limits: Confirmation in vitro established that a few CMV-associated chains were specific for CMV antigens.

The origin of this receptor is a woman aged 18-29 years in good health and CMV-seronegative. The chain has TRBV6-6 and TRBJ1-1; 7 positions agree with TRBD1. Source material: PBMCs. The CDR3 loop reads CASPPGQVEAFF. Written as DNA, the CDR3 is TGTGCCAGCCCCCCAGGACAGGTCGAAGCTTTCTTT.